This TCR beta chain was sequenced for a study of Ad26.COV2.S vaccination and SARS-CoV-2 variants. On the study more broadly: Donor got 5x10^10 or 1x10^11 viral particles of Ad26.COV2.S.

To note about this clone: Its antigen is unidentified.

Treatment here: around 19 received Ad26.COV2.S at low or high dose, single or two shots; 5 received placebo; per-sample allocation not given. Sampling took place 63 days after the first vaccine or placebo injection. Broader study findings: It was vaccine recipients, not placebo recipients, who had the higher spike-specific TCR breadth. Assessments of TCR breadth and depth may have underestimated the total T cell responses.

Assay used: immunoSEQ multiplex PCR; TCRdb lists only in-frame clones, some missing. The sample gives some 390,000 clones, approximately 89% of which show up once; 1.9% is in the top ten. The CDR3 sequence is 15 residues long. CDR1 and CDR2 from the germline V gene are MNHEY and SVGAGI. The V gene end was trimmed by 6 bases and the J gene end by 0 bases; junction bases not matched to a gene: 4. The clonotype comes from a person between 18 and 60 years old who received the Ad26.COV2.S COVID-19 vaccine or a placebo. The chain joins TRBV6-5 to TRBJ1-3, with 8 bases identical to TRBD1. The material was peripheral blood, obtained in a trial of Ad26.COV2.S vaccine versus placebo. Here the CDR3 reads CASSAQGGSGNTIYF. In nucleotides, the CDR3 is TGTGCCAGCAGCGCACAGGGGGGCTCTGGAAACACCATATATTTT.